This TCR beta chain was recorded in a study of cytotoxic CD8 clonotypes in ibrutinib-treated CLL. Overall study: A median 12 months of treatment, range 6 to 36, preceded the collection of response samples.

Study-level results: Relative to age-matched healthy donors, clonality at baseline was higher, and it tracked circulating CD8+ T-cell counts.

Investigators sought sequencing depths of between 1 in 200,000 and 1 in 1 million T cells. Assay used: immunoSEQ multiplex PCR; TCRdb lists only in-frame clones, some missing. The sample has about 330,000 clones, roughly 70% seen once. The CDR3 sequence is 16 residues long. J gave up 4 bases and V 2 bases, and 7 bases lay outside the gene matches. The germline gives CDR1 SGHRS, CDR2 YFSETQ. Concerning this clone: Its antigen is as yet unknown.

Here the sequenced sample was PBMCs, taken after 36 months of ibrutinib treatment. The chain joins TRBV5-1 to TRBJ2-2; TRBD2 matches at 8 bases. The source is a human donor with chronic lymphocytic leukemia. The CDR3 bases are TGCGCCAGCAGCTTAGGACTAGCTGACTTCACCGGGGAGCTGTTTTTT. Protein: CASSLGLADFTGELFF.